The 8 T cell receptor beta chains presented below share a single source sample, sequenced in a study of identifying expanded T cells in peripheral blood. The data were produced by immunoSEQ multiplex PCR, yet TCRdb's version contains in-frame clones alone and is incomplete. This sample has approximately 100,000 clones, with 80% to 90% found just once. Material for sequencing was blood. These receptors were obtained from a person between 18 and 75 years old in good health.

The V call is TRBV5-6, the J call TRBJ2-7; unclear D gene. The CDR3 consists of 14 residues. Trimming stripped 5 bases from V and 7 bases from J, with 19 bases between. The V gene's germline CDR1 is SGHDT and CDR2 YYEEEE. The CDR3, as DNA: TGTGCCAGCAGGCTAGGGAACTCAGCAGGTGAGCAGTACTTC. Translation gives CASRLGNSAGEQYF.

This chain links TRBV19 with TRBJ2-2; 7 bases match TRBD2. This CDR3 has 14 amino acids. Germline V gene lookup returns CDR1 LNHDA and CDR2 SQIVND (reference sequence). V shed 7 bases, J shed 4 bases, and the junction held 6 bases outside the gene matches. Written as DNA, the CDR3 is TGTGCCAGTACGAGCGGGGTGTCCACCGGGGAGCTGTTTTTT. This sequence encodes CASTSGVSTGELFF. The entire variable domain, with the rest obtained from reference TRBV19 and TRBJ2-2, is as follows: DGGITQSPKYLFRKEGQNVTLSCEQNLNHDAMYWYRQDPGQGLRLIYYSQIVNDFQKGDIAEGYSVSREKKESFPLTVTSAQKNPTAFYLCASTSGVSTGELFFGEGSRLTVL.

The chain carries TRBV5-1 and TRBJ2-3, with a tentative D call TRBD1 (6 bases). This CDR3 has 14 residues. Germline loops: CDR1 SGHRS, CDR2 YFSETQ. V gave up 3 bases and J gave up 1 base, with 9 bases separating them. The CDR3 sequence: CASSSAGGTDTQYF. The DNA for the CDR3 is TGCGCCAGCAGCTCGGCAGGGGGCACAGATACGCAGTATTTT.

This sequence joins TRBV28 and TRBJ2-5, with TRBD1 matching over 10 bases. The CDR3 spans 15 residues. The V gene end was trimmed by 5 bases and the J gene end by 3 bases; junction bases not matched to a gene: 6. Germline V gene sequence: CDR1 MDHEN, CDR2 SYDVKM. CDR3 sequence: CASSPTGTGEETQYF. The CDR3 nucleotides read TGTGCCAGCAGTCCCACCGGGACAGGGGAAGAGACCCAGTACTTC. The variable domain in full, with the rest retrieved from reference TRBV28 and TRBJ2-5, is DVKVTQSSRYLVKRTGEKVFLECVQDMDHENMFWYRQDPGLGLRLIYFSYDVKMKEKGDIPEGYSVSREKKERFSLILESASTNQTSMYLCASSPTGTGEETQYFGPGTRLLVL.

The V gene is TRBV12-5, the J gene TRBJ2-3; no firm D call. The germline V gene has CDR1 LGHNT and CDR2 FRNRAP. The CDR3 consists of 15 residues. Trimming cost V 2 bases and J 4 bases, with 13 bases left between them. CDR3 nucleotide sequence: TGTGCTAGTGGTTTGCTCCGGACGGTGGCAGATACGCAGTATTTT. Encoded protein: CASGLLRTVADTQYF.

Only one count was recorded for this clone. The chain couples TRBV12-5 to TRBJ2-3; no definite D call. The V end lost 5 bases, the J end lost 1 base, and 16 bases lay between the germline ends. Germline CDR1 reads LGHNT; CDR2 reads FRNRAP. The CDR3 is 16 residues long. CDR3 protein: CASGPDSYTGTDTQYF. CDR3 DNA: TGTGCTAGTGGTCCCGACTCTTACACAGGCACAGATACGCAGTATTTT.

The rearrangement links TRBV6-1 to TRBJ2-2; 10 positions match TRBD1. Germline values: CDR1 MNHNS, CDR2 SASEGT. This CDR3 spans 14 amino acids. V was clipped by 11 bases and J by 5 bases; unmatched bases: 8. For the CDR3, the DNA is TGTGCCGTCCCGGGACAGGGGTTAACCGGGGAGCTGTTTTTT. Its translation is CAVPGQGLTGELFF.

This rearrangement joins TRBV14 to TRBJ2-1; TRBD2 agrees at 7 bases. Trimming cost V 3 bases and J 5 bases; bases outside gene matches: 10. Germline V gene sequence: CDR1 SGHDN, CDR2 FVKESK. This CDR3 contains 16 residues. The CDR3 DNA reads TGTGCCAGCAGCCATAAACGGGGGGTACGCAACAATGAGCAGTTCTTC. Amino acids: CASSHKRGVRNNEQFF. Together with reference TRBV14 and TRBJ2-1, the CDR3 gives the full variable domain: EAGVTQFPSHSVIEKGQTVTLRCDPISGHDNLYWYRRVMGKEIKFLLHFVKESKQDESGMPNNRFLAERTGGTYSTLKVQPAELEDSGVYFCASSHKRGVRNNEQFFGPGTRLTVL.